This T cell receptor beta chain was retrieved from a study of T-cell memory formation after mild COVID-19 (dated by TCRdb to about 2021). About the full investigation: TCR sequence clusters from the two donors were found to be largely donor specific. T-cell clones expanding and contracting after mild COVID-19 in a couple of donors were tracked by longitudinal TCRalpha and TCRbeta repertoire sequencing. Two young, previously healthy adult volunteers, one female and one male, were included in the cohort.

Ficoll-Paque density gradient centrifugation was the method used to isolate PBMCs. Summary of the overall study and its limitations: Some responding clones were detected in pre-infection memory, suggesting pre-existing cross-reactive memory T cells joined the SARS-CoV-2 response. Only a couple of mild cases were covered by the study, and larger cohorts that include severe cases with pre-infection samples were considered necessary. SARS-CoV-2 specificity of the second-wave clones peaking on day 37 was not confirmed. Clones contracting from day 15 to 85 had balanced CD4/CD8 phenotypes, while a second wave expanding from day 15 to 37 was biased towards CD4+. Contracting CD4+ clones appeared mostly in the CM and EM memory subsets, whereas CD8+ clones were enriched in EMRA.

From cysteine to phenylalanine, the CDR3 is 12 amino acids long. The only DNA kept is the CDR3, 36 bases in frame from the first base. Sequences WSHSY (CDR1) and SAAADI (CDR2) are obtained from the germline V gene. Cut back by 7 bases and 2 bases, the V and J ends lie 9 bases apart. This clonotype is regarded as medium-sized (0.01 to 0.1%). Its antigen is unknown. Per-nucleotide qualities are absent, and no much larger clonotype sits a single base away. Sequencing used an Illumina NovaSeq 6000. TCRalpha and TCRbeta cDNA libraries were constructed by 5'RACE with constant-segment primers, with sample barcodes and unique molecular identifiers being introduced. RNA was extracted from every sample with Trizol reagent. Library amplification was performed in two PCR steps, and a second sample barcode and Illumina TruSeq adapters were introduced in the second step. Libraries were sequenced on an Illumina NovaSeq with 2 x 150 bp paired-end reads. The study's own analysis went as follows. With migec v1.2.7, reads were demultiplexed and then collapsed into UMI-guided consensus sequences. Using mixcr v2.1.11, the UMI consensuses were aligned to TRA and TRB V and J templates and assembled into clonotypes. A clonotype was counted as expanded or contracted only when both edgeR and NoisET called the clonotype significant, with the noise models trained on biological replicates. For edgeR calls, the thresholds were a false discovery rate-adjusted p below 0.01 and a log2 fold-change of 1. As an exploratory analysis of dynamics, max-normalized trajectories of the 1000 most abundant clonotypes were examined with PCA combined with hierarchical clustering. Each responding clone was given a CD4 or CD8 phenotype based on the CD4+ and CD8+ repertoires, which had been sequenced separately. TCRdb applied fastp at Q25 and MiXCR to the public reads, then kept only in-frame beta chains. One record per CDR3 amino acid sequence lists the most common genes and DNA. The V and J calls shown here were made by TCRdb, not taken from the authors' results. Across this sample there are approximately 5,000 distinct CDR3 sequences, with 20% to 25% seen only once. 2.2% of the sample comes from the top ten.

This clonotype was sampled from an adult who had mild COVID-19 (a few samples of this study predate the infection). The sample titles of this study are shuffled in the database, so cell type and time point are left out. Input material: PBMCs or a T cell subset sorted from them (not recorded which). This chain is built from TRBV10-2 and TRBJ2-7, with no D gene named confidently. The CDR3 here reads CASKAGTYEQYF. The nucleotide sequence is TGCGCCAGCAAGGCAGGAACCTACGAGCAGTACTTC.